A selection of T cell receptor beta chains follows, all from one sample in a study of control samples from healthy donors and cancer patients. Sequencing used immunoSEQ multiplex PCR; TCRdb keeps in-frame clones, though not all of them. The sample contains approximately 110,000 clones, approximately 89% of which appear only once. The sequenced material came from blood. All receptors come from a woman aged 18-30 years in good health. CDR3s include the opening cysteine and the closing phenylalanine or tryptophan. D genes are given only for firm matches. Size is omitted from some rows. Given values are once, few, many or a class for expanded clones.

clone_size	v_call	j_call	d_call	cdr3_aa	cdr3_nt
-	TRBV4-3	TRBJ1-1	-	CASSQGRQIHTEAFF	TGCGCCAGCAGCCAGGGTCGACAGATCCACACTGAAGCTTTCTTT
-	TRBV3-1/TRBV3-2	TRBJ2-2	-	CASSQRTGELFF	TGTGCCAGCAGCCAGAGAACCGGGGAGCTGTTTTTT
-	TRBV27	TRBJ1-2	-	CASSNSGQFGGYTF	TGTGCCAGCAGTAACTCAGGACAGTTCGGTGGGTACACCTTC
-	TRBV6-2/TRBV6-3	TRBJ2-3	TRBD2	CASSPGLAGGRGTDTQYF	TGTGCCAGCAGCCCGGGACTAGCGGGGGGGCGCGGCACAGATACGCAGTATTTT
-	TRBV29-1	TRBJ2-7	-	CSVDSGGLGEQYF	TGCAGCGTTGATTCTGGGGGGCTTGGTGAGCAGTACTTC
once	TRBV29-1	TRBJ1-6	-	CSVWVLLHISPLHF	TGCAGCGTTTGGGTCCTCCTGCATATTTCACCCCTCCACTTT
-	TRBV9	TRBJ1-2	-	CASSVSNTGPPYGYTF	TGTGCCAGCAGCGTCTCCAACACAGGGCCCCCCTATGGCTACACCTTC
-	TRBV28	TRBJ2-7	-	CASSTRWGGPYLYEQYF	TGTGCCAGCAGTACCCGCTGGGGGGGCCCCTATCTCTACGAGCAGTACTTC
-	TRBV6-5	TRBJ2-6	-	CASTTSGANVLTF	TGTGCCAGCACCACCTCTGGGGCCAACGTCCTGACTTTC
-	TRBV7-9	TRBJ1-2	-	CASRGPAGNYGYTF	TGTGCCAGCAGGGGTCCCGCAGGCAACTATGGCTACACCTTC
-	TRBV7-6	TRBJ2-2	-	CASSFSRGTGELFF	TGTGCCAGCAGCTTTTCAAGAGGCACCGGGGAGCTGTTTTTT
-	TRBV6-5	TRBJ2-6	TRBD1	CASSQTGDGANVLTF	TGTGCCAGCAGCCAAACAGGGGACGGGGCCAACGTCCTGACTTTC
-	TRBV7-9	TRBJ2-2	-	CASSLRGSGITGELFF	TGTGCCAGCAGCTTACGAGGTAGCGGCATCACCGGGGAGCTGTTTTTT
few	TRBV6-1	TRBJ2-7	-	CASSEDGSDDEQYF	TGTGCCAGCAGTGAAGATGGGTCGGACGACGAGCAGTACTTC
-	TRBV2	TRBJ2-1	-	CASSDSGALGNEQFF	TGTGCCAGCAGTGATTCAGGTGCCCTCGGGAATGAGCAGTTCTTC
-	TRBV5-5	TRBJ1-5	-	CASSLGTAVDQPQHF	TGTGCCAGCAGCTTGGGGACAGCGGTGGATCAGCCCCAGCATTTT
-	TRBV7-9	TRBJ1-3	-	CASSPMAGNTIYF	TGTGCCAGCAGCCCCATGGCCGGAAACACCATATATTTT
-	TRBV5-8	TRBJ2-4	TRBD1	CASSLARSQGEIAKNIQYF	TGTGCCAGCAGCTTGGCAAGATCACAGGGGGAGATAGCCAAAAACATTCAGTACTTC
-	TRBV7-8	TRBJ2-2	-	CASSLIAGSTGELFF	TGTGCCAGCAGCTTAATCGCAGGGAGCACCGGGGAGCTGTTTTTT
-	TRBV7-2	TRBJ2-2	-	CASSLVRGTGELFF	TGTGCCAGCAGCTTAGTAAGGGGCACCGGGGAGCTGTTTTTT
-	TRBV7-9	TRBJ1-6	-	CASSSGLDTSSSPLHF	TGTGCCAGCAGCTCGGGGCTGGACACATCTAGTTCACCCCTCCACTTT
-	TRBV27	TRBJ1-1	-	CASSLRGFSNTEAFF	TGTGCCAGCAGTCTCAGGGGATTCTCGAACACTGAAGCTTTCTTT
-	TRBV3-1/TRBV3-2	TRBJ2-3	-	CASSQDLDPGTDTQYF	TGTGCCAGCAGCCAAGATTTAGACCCCGGCACAGATACGCAGTATTTT
once	TRBV2	TRBJ1-3	-	CASSRRQRNSGNTIYF	TGTGCCAGCAGTAGGCGACAGCGAAACTCTGGAAACACCATATATTTT
-	TRBV19	TRBJ1-1	-	CASRPSGAFGLRTEAFF	TGTGCCAGTAGACCCTCGGGGGCCTTCGGACTACGAACTGAAGCTTTCTTT
-	TRBV6-5	TRBJ2-7	-	CASDDFRAFQQYF	TGTGCCAGTGACGACTTCAGGGCTTTCCAGCAGTACTTC
-	TRBV3-1/TRBV3-2	TRBJ2-3	-	CASSQAKGDGVGADTQYF	TGTGCCAGCAGCCAAGCCAAGGGGGACGGGGTGGGGGCAGATACGCAGTATTTT
-	TRBV2	TRBJ2-3	-	CASSGFVVGTDTQYF	TGTGCCAGCAGTGGTTTCGTAGTTGGCACAGATACGCAGTATTTT
-	TRBV4-2	TRBJ2-7	-	CASSQDTGVRSSGPYEQYF	TGTGCCAGCAGCCAAGATACGGGAGTACGTTCTTCGGGTCCCTACGAGCAGTACTTC
-	TRBV5-4	TRBJ2-3	-	CATTRGEGSRGDTQYF	TGTGCCACCACCCGCGGGGAAGGAAGTAGGGGAGATACGCAGTATTTT
-	TRBV6-2/TRBV6-3	TRBJ2-2	-	CASSSGQRPGELFF	TGTGCCAGCAGTTCCGGACAGCGCCCCGGGGAGCTGTTTTTT
once	TRBV4-1	TRBJ2-1	-	CASSQGVGIGQFF	TGCGCCAGCAGCCAAGGGGTGGGGATCGGGCAGTTCTTC
-	TRBV19	TRBJ1-2	-	CASSPRNYGYTF	TGTGCCAGTAGCCCTAGAAACTATGGCTACACCTTC
-	TRBV21-1	TRBJ1-2	-	CASSFRRVTYYGYTF	TGTGCCAGCAGCTTCCGACGGGTAACTTACTATGGCTACACCTTC
-	TRBV3-1/TRBV3-2	TRBJ2-3	-	CASSQGDTQYF	TGTGCCAGCAGCCAGGGGGATACGCAGTATTTT
once	TRBV4-3	TRBJ1-2	-	CASSQEQGFNYGYTF	TGCGCCAGCAGCCAAGAACAGGGATTTAACTATGGCTACACCTTC
-	TRBV25-1	TRBJ2-1	TRBD2	CASSTSGRVYNEQFF	TGTGCCAGCAGTACTAGCGGGAGGGTCTACAATGAGCAGTTCTTC
-	TRBV29-1	TRBJ1-1	TRBD1	CSVERGRGGTEAFF	TGCAGCGTTGAAAGGGGCAGGGGGGGCACTGAAGCTTTCTTT
-	TRBV27	TRBJ2-6	-	CASSAVTGGANVLTF	TGTGCCAGCAGTGCGGTTACGGGAGGGGCCAACGTCCTGACTTTC
-	TRBV11-2	TRBJ2-7	-	CASSQGGYEQYF	TGTGCCAGCAGCCAAGGGGGGTACGAGCAGTACTTC
-	TRBV18	TRBJ1-4	TRBD1	CASSPGQYEKLFF	TGTGCCAGCTCACCGGGACAGTATGAAAAACTGTTTTTT
-	TRBV19	TRBJ1-1	-	CASSFHRVPEAFF	TGTGCCAGTAGTTTCCACAGGGTTCCTGAAGCTTTCTTT
-	TRBV24-1	TRBJ1-2	TRBD1	CATSDGDSPNYGYTF	TGTGCCACCAGTGACGGGGACAGCCCTAACTATGGCTACACCTTC
once	TRBV7-2	TRBJ1-1	-	CASRQVNIFHIIPTEAFF	TGTGCCAGCAGACAGGTGAACATATTCCACATTATCCCCACTGAAGCTTTCTTT
few	TRBV9	TRBJ1-6	-	CASSVDPGGSNSPLHF	TGTGCCAGCAGCGTAGACCCGGGGGGTTCGAATTCACCCCTCCACTTT
-	TRBV30	TRBJ2-7	TRBD1	CAWSVPYWGQGVTYEQYF	TGTGCCTGGAGTGTACCGTATTGGGGACAGGGTGTAACCTACGAGCAGTACTTC
-	TRBV7-6	TRBJ2-5	-	CASSLQGGRQETQYF	TGTGCCAGCAGCTTACAGGGGGGGAGGCAAGAGACCCAGTACTTC
-	TRBV4-3	TRBJ1-6	-	CASSQDLSYSPLHF	TGCGCCAGCAGCCAAGATCTCTCGTATTCACCCCTCCACTTT